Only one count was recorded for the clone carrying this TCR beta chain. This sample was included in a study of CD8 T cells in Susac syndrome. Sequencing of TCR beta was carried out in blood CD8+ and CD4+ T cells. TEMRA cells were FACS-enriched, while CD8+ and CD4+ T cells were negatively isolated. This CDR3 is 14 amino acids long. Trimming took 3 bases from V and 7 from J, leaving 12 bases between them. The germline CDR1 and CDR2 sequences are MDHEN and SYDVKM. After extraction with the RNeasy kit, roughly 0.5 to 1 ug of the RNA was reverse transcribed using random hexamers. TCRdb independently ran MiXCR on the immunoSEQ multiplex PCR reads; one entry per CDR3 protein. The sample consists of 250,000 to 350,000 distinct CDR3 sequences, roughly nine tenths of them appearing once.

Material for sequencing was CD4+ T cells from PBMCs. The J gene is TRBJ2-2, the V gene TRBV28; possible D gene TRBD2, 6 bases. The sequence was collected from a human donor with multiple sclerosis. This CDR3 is CASSFLGSGGELFF. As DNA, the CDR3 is TGTGCCAGCAGTTTTCTCGGGAGCGGCGGGGAGCTGTTTTTT.